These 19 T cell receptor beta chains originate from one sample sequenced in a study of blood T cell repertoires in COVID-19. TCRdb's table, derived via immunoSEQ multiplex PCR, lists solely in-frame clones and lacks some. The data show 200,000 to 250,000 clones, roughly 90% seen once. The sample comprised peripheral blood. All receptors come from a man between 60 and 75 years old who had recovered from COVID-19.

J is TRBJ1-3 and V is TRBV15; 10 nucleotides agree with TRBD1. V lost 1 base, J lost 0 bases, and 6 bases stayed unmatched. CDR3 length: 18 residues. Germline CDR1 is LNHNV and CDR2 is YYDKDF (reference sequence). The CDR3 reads CATSRGGGQGSSGNTIYF. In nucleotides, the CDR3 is TGTGCCACCAGCAGAGGCGGGGGACAGGGGAGCTCTGGAAACACCATATATTTT.

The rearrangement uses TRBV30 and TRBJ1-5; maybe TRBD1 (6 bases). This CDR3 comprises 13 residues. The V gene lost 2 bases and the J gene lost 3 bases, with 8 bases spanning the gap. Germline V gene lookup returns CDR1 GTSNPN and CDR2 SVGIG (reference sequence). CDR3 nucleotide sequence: TGTGCCTGGAGTCAGGGGTTCAATCAGCCCCAGCATTTT. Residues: CAWSQGFNQPQHF.

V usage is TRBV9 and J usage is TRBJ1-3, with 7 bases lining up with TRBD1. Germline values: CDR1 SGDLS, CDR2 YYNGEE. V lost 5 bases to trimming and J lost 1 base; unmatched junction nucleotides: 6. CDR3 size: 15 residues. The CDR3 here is CASSLTGDSGNTIYF. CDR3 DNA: TGTGCCAGCAGTCTCACAGGGGATTCTGGAAACACCATATATTTT.

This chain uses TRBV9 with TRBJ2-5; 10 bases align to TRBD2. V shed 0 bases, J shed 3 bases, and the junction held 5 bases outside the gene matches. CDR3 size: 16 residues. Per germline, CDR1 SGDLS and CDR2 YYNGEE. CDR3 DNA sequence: TGTGCCAGCAGCGTAGGTTCTAGCGGGAGTAAAGAGACCCAGTACTTC. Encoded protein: CASSVGSSGSKETQYF.

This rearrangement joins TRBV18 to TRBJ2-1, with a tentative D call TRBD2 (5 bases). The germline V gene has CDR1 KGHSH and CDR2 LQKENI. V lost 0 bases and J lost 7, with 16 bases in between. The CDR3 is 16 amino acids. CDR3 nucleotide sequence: TGTGCCAGCTCACCACCGGCGGGCGGGCGGATGAATGAGCAGTTCTTC. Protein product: CASSPPAGGRMNEQFF.

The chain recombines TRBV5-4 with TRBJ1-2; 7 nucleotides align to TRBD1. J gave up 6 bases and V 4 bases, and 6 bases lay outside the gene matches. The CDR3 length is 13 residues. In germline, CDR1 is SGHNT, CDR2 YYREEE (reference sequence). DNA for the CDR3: TGTGCCAGCAGCGCCATTGACAGGGATGGCTACACCTTC. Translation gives CASSAIDRDGYTF.

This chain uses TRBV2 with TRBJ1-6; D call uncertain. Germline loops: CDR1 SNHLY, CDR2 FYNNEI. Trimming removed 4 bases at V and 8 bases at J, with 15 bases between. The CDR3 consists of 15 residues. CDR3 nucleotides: TGTGCCAGCAGTGTGGAGGACGGACTCTATTCACCCCTCCACTTT. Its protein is CASSVEDGLYSPLHF.

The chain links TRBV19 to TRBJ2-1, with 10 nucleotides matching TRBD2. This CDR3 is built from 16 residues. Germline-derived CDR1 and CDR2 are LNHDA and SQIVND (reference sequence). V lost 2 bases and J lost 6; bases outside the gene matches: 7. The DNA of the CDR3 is TGTGCCAGTAGTATATATCCACTAGCGGGACGCAATGAGCAGTTCTTC. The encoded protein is CASSIYPLAGRNEQFF.

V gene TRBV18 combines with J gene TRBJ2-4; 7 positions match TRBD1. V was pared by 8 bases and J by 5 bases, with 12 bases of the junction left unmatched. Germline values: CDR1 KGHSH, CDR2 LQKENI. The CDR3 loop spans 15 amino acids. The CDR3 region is CASAQQGIRENIQYF. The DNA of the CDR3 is TGTGCCAGCGCCCAACAGGGGATAAGGGAAAACATTCAGTACTTC.

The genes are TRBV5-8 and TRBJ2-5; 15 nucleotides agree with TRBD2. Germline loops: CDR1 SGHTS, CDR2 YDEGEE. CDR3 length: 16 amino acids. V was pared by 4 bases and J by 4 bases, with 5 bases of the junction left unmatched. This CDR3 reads CASSKGLAGGGETQYF. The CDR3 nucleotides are TGTGCCAGCAGCAAGGGACTAGCGGGGGGTGGAGAGACCCAGTACTTC.

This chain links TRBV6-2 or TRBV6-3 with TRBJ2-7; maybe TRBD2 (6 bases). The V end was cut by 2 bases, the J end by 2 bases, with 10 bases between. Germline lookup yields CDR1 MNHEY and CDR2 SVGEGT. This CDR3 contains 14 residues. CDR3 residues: CASSYRERTYEQYF. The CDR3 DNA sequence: TGTGCCAGCAGTTACCGGGAGAGAACCTACGAGCAGTACTTC.

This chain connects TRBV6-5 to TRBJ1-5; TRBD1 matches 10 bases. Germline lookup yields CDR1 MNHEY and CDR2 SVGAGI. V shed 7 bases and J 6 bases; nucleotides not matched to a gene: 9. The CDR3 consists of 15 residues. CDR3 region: CASTGDRGRGQPQHF. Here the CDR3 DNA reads TGTGCCAGCACCGGCGACAGGGGGCGCGGTCAGCCCCAGCATTTT.

CDR3 nucleotide sequence: TGTGCCAGCAGCCCGGCCACGATGGCAGCGACAGGGTGGAACGGGGAGCTGTTTTTT. As protein: CASSPATMAATGWNGELFF. The V gene is TRBV7-6, the J gene TRBJ2-2; 7 bases are shared with TRBD1. The CDR3 covers 19 residues. CDR1 is SGHVS and CDR2 is FNYEAQ in the germline V gene. V dropped 5 bases and J dropped 7; count of bases not matched to a gene: 22.

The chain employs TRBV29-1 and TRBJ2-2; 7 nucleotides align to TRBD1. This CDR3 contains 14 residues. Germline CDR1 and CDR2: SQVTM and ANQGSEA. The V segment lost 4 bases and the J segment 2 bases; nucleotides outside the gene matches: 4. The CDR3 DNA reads TGCAGCGTTGTGGGACAGCTTAACACCGGGGAGCTGTTTTTT. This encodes CSVVGQLNTGELFF.

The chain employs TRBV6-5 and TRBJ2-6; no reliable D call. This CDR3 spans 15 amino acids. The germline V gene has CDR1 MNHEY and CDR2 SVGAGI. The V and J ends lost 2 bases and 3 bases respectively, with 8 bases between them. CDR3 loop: CASSYDSSGANVLTF. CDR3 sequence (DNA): TGTGCCAGCAGTTACGACTCAAGTGGGGCCAACGTCCTGACTTTC.

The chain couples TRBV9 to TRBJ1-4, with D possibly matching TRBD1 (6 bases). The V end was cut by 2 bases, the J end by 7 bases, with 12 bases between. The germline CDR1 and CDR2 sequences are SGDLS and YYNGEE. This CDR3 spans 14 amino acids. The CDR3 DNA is TGTGCCAGCAGCGTCAGGGGAGGGTTTGAAAAACTGTTTTTT. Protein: CASSVRGGFEKLFF. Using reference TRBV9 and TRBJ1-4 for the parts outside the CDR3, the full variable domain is DSGVTQTPKHLITATGQRVTLRCSPRSGDLSVYWYQQSLDQGLQFLIQYYNGEERAKGNILERFSAQQFPDLHSELNLSSLELGDSALYFCASSVRGGFEKLFFGSGTQLSVL.

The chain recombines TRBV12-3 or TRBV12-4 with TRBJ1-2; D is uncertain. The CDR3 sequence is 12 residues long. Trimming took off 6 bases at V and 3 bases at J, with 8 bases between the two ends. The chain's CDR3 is CASSPGDYGYTF. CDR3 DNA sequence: TGTGCCAGCAGCCCCGGGGACTATGGCTACACCTTC.

The CDR3 loop is CASSRDRGSPLHF. DNA for the CDR3: TGTGCCAGCAGTAGGGACAGGGGTTCACCCCTCCACTTT. This rearrangement joins TRBV11-3 to TRBJ1-6, with 10 bases aligning to TRBD1. The junction had 2 bases not matched to a gene; V was cut back by 6 bases and J by 9 bases. CDR3 size: 13 residues. Germline CDR1 SGHNT, CDR2 YENEEA. Full variable domain (outside the CDR3, taken from reference TRBV11-3 and TRBJ1-6): EAGVVQSPRYKIIEKKQPVAFWCNPISGHNTLYWYLQNLGQGPELLIRYENEEAVDDSQLPKDRFSAERLKGVDSTLKIQPAELGDSAVYLCASSRDRGSPLHFGNGTRLTVT.

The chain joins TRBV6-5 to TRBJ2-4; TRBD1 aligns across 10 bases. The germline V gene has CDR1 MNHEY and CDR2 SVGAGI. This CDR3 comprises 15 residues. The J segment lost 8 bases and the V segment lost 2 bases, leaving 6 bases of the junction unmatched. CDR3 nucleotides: TGTGCCAGCAGTTACACTGGACAGGGGGGGGACATTCAGTACTTC. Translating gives CASSYTGQGGDIQYF.